The clone carrying this T cell receptor beta chain was recorded a few times. The target antigen is unknown. The source of the sample is a study of CD8 T cells in ankylosing spondylitis. Study outcomes and limitations: What appeared characteristic of ankylosing spondylitis blood was a TCR beta motif of several highly homologous variants. Reactive arthritis synovial fluid and blood previously showed some of these motif variants. Significant enrichment of disease-linked clones was reported in matched ankylosing spondylitis synovial fluid.

TCRdb reprocessed the 5' RACE reads with MiXCR, giving one entry per CDR3 protein. This table has around 770,000 distinct CDR3 sequences, 12% appearing once. Sequenced: blood, either unsorted or a sorted T cell fraction (not recorded which). This receptor was taken from a male donor with ankylosing spondylitis.

The CDR3 protein is CASSLVLSLRESSYEQYF. CDR3 DNA: TGTGCCAGCAGTTTGGTACTAAGCCTTAGGGAAAGCTCCTACGAGCAGTACTTC. The chain carries TRBV28 and TRBJ2-7; no firm D call. Germline V gene data show CDR1 as MDHEN and CDR2 as SYDVKM. This CDR3 spans 18 amino acids. V was shortened by 3 bases and J by 0 bases, with 21 bases between the two germline ends. The whole variable domain, remainder taken from reference TRBV28 and TRBJ2-7, is DVKVTQSSRYLVKRTGEKVFLECVQDMDHENMFWYRQDPGLGLRLIYFSYDVKMKEKGDIPEGYSVSREKKERFSLILESASTNQTSMYLCASSLVLSLRESSYEQYFGPGTRLTVT.